The present T cell receptor beta chain was sequenced within a study of OX40 agonist ivuxolimab in advanced cancers. About the research overall: With a range of roughly 20 to 80, age averaged approximately 64 years, and around 80% were male. Prior checkpoint blockade (anti-PD-1, anti-PD-L1 or anti-CTLA-4) was permitted; over 30% had it. There were three patients with partial responses, one having hepatocellular carcinoma and two cutaneous melanoma.

Sequencing was performed with immunoSEQ multiplex PCR; in TCRdb, only in-frame clones are kept and a portion is missing. The profile shows roughly 56,000 clones, roughly 81% of them singletons. The CDR3 runs 15 residues. The sequenced sample was CD4+ or CD8+ T cells sorted from blood, obtained in a trial of the OX40 agonist ivuxolimab. The receptor's source is an adult with an advanced solid tumor such as melanoma, head and neck, liver or kidney cancer. The V and J genes are TRBV21-1 and TRBJ2-2; whether TRBD1, the table's D call, matches the DNA was not checked. TRBV21-1 is a pseudogene. The CDR3 coding sequence is TGTGTCAGCAAAGCCCGGGACAAGAACACCGGGGAGCTGTTTTTT. This sequence encodes CVSKARDKNTGELFF.